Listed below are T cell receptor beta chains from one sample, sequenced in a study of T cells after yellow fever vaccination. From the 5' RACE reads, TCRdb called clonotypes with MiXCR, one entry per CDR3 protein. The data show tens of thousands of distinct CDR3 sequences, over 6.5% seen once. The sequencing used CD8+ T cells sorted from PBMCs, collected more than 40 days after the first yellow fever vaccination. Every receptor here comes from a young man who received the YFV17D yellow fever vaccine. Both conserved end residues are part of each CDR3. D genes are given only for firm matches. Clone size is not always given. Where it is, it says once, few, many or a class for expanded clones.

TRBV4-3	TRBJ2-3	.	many	TGCGCCAGCAGCCAAGTAACCACAGATACGCAGTATTTT	CASSQVTTDTQYF
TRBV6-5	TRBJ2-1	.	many	TGTGCCAGCAGTTACGGTGCAGGGGTGAGCAATGAGCAGTTCTTC	CASSYGAGVSNEQFF
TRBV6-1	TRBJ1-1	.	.	TGTGCCAGCATTCCCCTAATCCAGGACACTGAAGCTTTCTTT	CASIPLIQDTEAFF
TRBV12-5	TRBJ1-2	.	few	TGTGCTAGTGGTTCGGTCGGGGCGCTTCTTGAGGGCTACACCTTC	CASGSVGALLEGYTF
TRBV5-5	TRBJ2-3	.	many	TGTGCCAGCAGCTTGGCCAGGGGCTCAGATACGCAGTATTTT	CASSLARGSDTQYF
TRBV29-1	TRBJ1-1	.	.	TGCAGCGTTCGGGTCCTGAGCGGGAGACCGAACACTGAAGCTTTCTTT	CSVRVLSGRPNTEAFF
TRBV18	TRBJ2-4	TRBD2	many	TGTGCCAGCTCAAATACGGGACTACTAAACATTCAGTACTTC	CASSNTGLLNIQYF
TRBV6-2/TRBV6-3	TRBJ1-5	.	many	TGTGCCAGCAGCCTCTTCGGTCGGCCCCAGCATTTT	CASSLFGRPQHF
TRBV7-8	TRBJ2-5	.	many	TGTGCCAGCAGCTCCGCAGGGGAAAGGGTACGGTGGGAGACCCAGTACTTC	CASSSAGERVRWETQYF
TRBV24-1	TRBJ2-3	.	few	TGTGCCACCAGTGATTTCAGGTTGACGGATACGCAGTATTTT	CATSDFRLTDTQYF
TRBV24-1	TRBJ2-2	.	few	TGTGCCACCAGTACCGGGGAAGCGGGCCCGAACACCGGGGAGCTGTTTTTT	CATSTGEAGPNTGELFF
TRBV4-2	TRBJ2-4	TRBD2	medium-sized	TGTGCCAGCAGCCCGGGGACTAGTGGAATAATATACTTC	CASSPGTSGIIYF
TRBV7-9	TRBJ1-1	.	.	TGTGCCAGCAGCCCCCATCCGGGAGCTGAAGCTTTCTTT	CASSPHPGAEAFF
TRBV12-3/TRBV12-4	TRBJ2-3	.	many	TGTGCCAGCAGTTTGGCGGGGCAGGGGCCAGATACGCAGTATTTT	CASSLAGQGPDTQYF
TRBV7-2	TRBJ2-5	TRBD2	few	TGTGCCAGCAGCTTGGCTCCCGGGACTACAACAGCAGGAGCCCAAGAGACCCAGTACTTC	CASSLAPGTTTAGAQETQYF
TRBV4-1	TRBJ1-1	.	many	TGCGCCAGCAGCCAAGTCCAGGATGGGACTGAAGCTTTCTTT	CASSQVQDGTEAFF
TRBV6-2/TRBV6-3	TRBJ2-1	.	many	TGTGCCAGCACCAGAAGCGGTACAATGGCCGAGCAGTTCTTC	CASTRSGTMAEQFF
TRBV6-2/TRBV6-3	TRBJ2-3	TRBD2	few	TGTGCCAGCAGCCTGAAGAGAGGGACTAGCGCTACAGATACGCAGTATTTT	CASSLKRGTSATDTQYF
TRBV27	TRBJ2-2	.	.	TGTGCCAGCAGTCCAATGAACACCGGGGAGCTGTTTTTT	CASSPMNTGELFF
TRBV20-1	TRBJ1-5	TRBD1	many	TGCAGTGCTAGACTTGGGACAGGGATTAGCAATCAGCCCCAGCATTTT	CSARLGTGISNQPQHF
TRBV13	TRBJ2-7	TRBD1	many	TGTGCCAGCAGCTTTGCCGGGACAGCTATAGACTACGAGCAGTACTTC	CASSFAGTAIDYEQYF
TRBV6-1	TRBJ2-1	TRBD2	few	TGTGCCAGCACTCTGGCCGTGACTAGCATCAATGAGCAGTTCTTC	CASTLAVTSINEQFF
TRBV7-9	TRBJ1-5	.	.	TGTGCCAGCAGCCTCAGGGGTCAGCCCCAGCATTTT	CASSLRGQPQHF
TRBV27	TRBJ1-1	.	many	TGTGCCAGCAGTTTAGGGATAGACACTGAAGCTTTCTTT	CASSLGIDTEAFF
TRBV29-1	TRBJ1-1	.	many	TGCAGCGTTGAAGATCGGCGGCAGATTGAAGCTTTCTTT	CSVEDRRQIEAFF